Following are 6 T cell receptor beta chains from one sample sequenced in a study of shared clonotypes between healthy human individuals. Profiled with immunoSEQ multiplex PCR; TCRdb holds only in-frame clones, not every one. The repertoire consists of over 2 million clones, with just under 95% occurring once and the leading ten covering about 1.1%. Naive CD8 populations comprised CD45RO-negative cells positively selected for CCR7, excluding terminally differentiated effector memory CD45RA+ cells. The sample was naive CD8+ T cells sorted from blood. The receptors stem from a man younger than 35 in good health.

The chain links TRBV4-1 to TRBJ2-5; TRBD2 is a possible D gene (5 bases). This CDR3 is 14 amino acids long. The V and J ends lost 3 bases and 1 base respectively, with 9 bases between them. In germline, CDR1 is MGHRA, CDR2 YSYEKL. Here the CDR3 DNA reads TGCGCCAGCAGCCATATCGGACTCCAAGAGACCCAGTACTTC. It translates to CASSHIGLQETQYF.

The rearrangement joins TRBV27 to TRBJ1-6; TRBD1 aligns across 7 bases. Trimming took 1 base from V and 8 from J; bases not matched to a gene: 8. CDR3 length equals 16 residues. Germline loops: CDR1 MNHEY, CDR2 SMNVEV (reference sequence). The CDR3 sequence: CASSLLVPGGDSPLHF. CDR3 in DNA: TGTGCCAGCAGTTTATTGGTGCCAGGGGGAGATTCACCCCTCCACTTT.

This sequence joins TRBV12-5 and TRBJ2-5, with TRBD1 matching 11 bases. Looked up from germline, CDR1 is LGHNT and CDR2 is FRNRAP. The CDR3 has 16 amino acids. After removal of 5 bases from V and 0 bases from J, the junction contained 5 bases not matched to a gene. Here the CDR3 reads CASGPGDRGDQETQYF. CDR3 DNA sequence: TGTGCTAGTGGTCCAGGGGACAGGGGGGACCAAGAGACCCAGTACTTC.

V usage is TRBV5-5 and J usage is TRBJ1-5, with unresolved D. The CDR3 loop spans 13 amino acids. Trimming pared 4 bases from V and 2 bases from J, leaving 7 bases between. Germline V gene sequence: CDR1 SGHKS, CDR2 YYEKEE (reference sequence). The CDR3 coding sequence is TGTGCCAGCAGCCCCGAGGGCAATCAGCCCCAGCATTTT. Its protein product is CASSPEGNQPQHF.

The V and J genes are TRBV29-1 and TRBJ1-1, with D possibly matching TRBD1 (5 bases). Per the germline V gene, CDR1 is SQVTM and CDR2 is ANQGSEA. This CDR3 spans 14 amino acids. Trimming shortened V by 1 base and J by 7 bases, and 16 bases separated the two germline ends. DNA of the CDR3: TGCAGCGTTGAAGTCCGGGACGGAGGCGTTGAAGCTTTCTTT. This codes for CSVEVRDGGVEAFF.

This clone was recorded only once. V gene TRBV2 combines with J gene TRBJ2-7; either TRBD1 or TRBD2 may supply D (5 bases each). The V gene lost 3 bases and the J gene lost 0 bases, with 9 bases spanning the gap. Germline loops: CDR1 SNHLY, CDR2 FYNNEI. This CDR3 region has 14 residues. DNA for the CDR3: TGTGCCAGCAGTGATTGGGACGGCTCCTACGAGCAGTACTTC. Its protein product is CASSDWDGSYEQYF.